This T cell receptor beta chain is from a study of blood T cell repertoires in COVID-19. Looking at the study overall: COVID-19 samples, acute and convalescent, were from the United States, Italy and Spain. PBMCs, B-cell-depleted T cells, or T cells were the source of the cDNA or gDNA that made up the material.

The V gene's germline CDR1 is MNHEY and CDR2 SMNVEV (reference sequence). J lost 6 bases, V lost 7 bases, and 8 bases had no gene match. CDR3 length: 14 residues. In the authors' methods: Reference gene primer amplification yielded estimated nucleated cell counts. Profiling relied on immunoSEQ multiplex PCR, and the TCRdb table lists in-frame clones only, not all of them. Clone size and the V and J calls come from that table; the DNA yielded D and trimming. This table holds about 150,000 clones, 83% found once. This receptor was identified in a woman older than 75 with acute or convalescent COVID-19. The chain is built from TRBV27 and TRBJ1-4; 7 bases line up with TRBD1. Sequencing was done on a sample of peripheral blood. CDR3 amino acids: CASKLQGVDEKLFF. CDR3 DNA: TGTGCCAGCAAACTTCAGGGGGTGGATGAAAAACTGTTTTTT.